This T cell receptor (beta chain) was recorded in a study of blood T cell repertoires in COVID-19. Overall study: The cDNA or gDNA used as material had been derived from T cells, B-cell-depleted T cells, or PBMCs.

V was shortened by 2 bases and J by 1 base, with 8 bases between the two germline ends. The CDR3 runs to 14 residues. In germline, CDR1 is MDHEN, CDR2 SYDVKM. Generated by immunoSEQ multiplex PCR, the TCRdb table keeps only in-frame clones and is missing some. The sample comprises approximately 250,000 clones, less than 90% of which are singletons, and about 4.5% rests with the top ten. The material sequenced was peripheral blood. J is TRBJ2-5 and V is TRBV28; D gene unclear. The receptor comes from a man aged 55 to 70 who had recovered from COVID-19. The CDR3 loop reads CASSLASVQETQYF. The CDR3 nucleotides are TGTGCCAGCAGTTTAGCTTCAGTCCAAGAGACCCAGTACTTC.